This entry is about one TCR beta chain. Its antigen is as yet unknown. The DNA is left out, because the CDR3 cannot be placed on it with certainty; the CDR3 is given as TCRdb lists it. These data are taken from a study of cytomegalovirus exposure and HLA in healthy donors. The germline V gene encodes CDR1 MDHEN and CDR2 SYDVKM. The CDR3 length is 15 residues, termini included. Both 60 Vbeta primers and 13 Jbeta primers went into the PCR. Sequenced by immunoSEQ multiplex PCR; TCRdb stores in-frame clones only, minus some. This repertoire includes some 120,000 clones. Donors counted as nominally healthy when sampled, yet unrecorded immune exposures were likely. Study-level results: Judged likely to be a sequencing artifact was a cluster of highly shared sequence variants.

Specimen: PBMCs. The clonotype comes from a man aged 35 to 55 in good health and CMV-seropositive. The chain employs TRBV28 and TRBJ1-5; the tabulated D call, TRBD1, remains unverified against the DNA. The CDR3 sequence is CASSPRTPLRQPQHF.